This is a list of T cell receptor beta chains from one sample in a study of breast tumors, draining lymph nodes, adjacent tissues. TCRdb independently ran MiXCR on the multiplex PCR reads; one entry per CDR3 protein. This table has tens of thousands of distinct CDR3 sequences, less than 55% appearing once. What was sequenced was breast tumor tissue. The receptors derive from a female donor with breast cancer. Some clones in this sample may be carry-over from other donors' samples. The conserved cysteine and the conserved F or W are not part of the CDR3 here.

v_call: TRBV7-2
j_call: TRBJ1-5
cdr3_aa: ASSLGDSTINQPQH

v_call: TRBV7-9
j_call: TRBJ1-2
cdr3_aa: ASSLADRIFYGYT

v_call: TRBV5-1
j_call: TRBJ1-4
cdr3_aa: ASSQRSITHGGNGKLF

v_call: TRBV6-5
j_call: TRBJ2-2
cdr3_aa: ASSYSGGELF

v_call: TRBV7-3
j_call: TRBJ2-6
cdr3_aa: ASSYMGAGANVLT

v_call: TRBV19
j_call: TRBJ2-5
cdr3_aa: ASSIGSTPGQRETQY

v_call: TRBV12-5
j_call: TRBJ1-2
cdr3_aa: ASGPDSLGGYT

v_call: TRBV7-9
j_call: TRBJ2-5
cdr3_aa: ASNNRGQEETQY

v_call: TRBV25-1
j_call: TRBJ1-1
cdr3_aa: ASSVFAGGRTEAF

v_call: TRBV7-2
j_call: TRBJ2-1
cdr3_aa: ASSLAPGTTYNEQF

v_call: TRBV15
j_call: TRBJ1-5
cdr3_aa: ATSIQRRGGQPQH

v_call: TRBV5-1
j_call: TRBJ2-2
cdr3_aa: ASNSLGHAGELF

v_call: TRBV20-1
j_call: TRBJ2-1
cdr3_aa: SATAVDPQAPYHYNEQF